This entry lists 26 T cell receptor beta chains sequenced from one sample in a study of cytomegalovirus exposure and HLA in healthy donors (TCRdb year 2017). Preparation of the library involved the immunoSEQ multiplex PCR assay. The multiplex PCR relied on a mix of 60 forward primers for TCR Vbeta segments and 13 reverse primers for TCR Jbeta segments. As stored in TCRdb, this immuneACCESS dataset retains in-frame rearrangements with V and J assigned. A fraction of the clones does not appear; measured against another copy, unresolved V genes explain less than half of the discrepancy, and the remainder lacks a known reason. This sample lists more than 85,000 clones; 70% to 75% were detected once. Together, the top ten hold roughly 1.3% of the sample. Sequencing was performed on PBMCs. These receptors came from a man aged 35-49 years in good health and CMV-seronegative.

This chain links TRBV19 with TRBJ2-7, with D possibly being TRBD2 (6 bases). Germline CDR1 and CDR2: LNHDA and SQIVND (reference sequence). Deletions cut 5 bases from V and 6 bases from J, with 8 bases between. The length of the CDR3 is 11 residues. Here the CDR3 reads CASSWGGEQYF. The CDR3 nucleotides read TGTGCCAGTAGTTGGGGAGGCGAGCAGTACTTC.

The J gene is TRBJ2-1, the V gene TRBV28; 10 bases line up with TRBD2. Germline values: CDR1 MDHEN, CDR2 SYDVKM. Germline trimming cut 5 bases from V and 2 bases from J; bases unmatched to any gene: 3. The CDR3 sequence is 15 residues long. CDR3 DNA sequence: TGTGCCAGCAGTCCTCTAGCGGGAGCCTACAATGAGCAGTTCTTC. It yields the protein CASSPLAGAYNEQFF.

Only a few counts were recorded for this clone. The chain joins TRBV5-1 to TRBJ2-3; 7 nucleotides align to TRBD1. Germline assignment: CDR1 SGHRS and CDR2 YFSETQ. The CDR3 sequence is 14 residues long. Trimming took 5 bases from V and 5 from J; bases not matched to a gene: 8. The CDR3 DNA sequence: TGCGCCAGCAGTGGGGCGCCAGGGGGAGATACGCAGTATTTT. As protein: CASSGAPGGDTQYF. The variable domain in full, completed from reference TRBV5-1 and TRBJ2-3, reads KAGVTQTPRYLIKTRGQQVTLSCSPISGHRSVSWYQQTPGQGLQFLFEYFSETQRNKGNFPGRFSGRQFSNSRSEMNVSTLELGDSALYLCASSGAPGGDTQYFGPGTRLTVL.

In nucleotides, the CDR3 is TGTGCCAGCTCAGCGGGACAGGGGCACCAAGAGACCCAGTACTTC. Its protein is CASSAGQGHQETQYF. This chain connects TRBV18 to TRBJ2-5, with TRBD1 identical over 10 bases. Germline V gene lookup returns CDR1 KGHSH and CDR2 LQKENI. The CDR3 covers 15 residues. V was pared by 5 bases and J by 0 bases, with 3 bases of the junction left unmatched.

The chain joins TRBV5-6 to TRBJ1-5; D is perhaps TRBD1 (6 bases). The germline gives CDR1 SGHDT, CDR2 YYEEEE. V was trimmed by 1 base and J by 4 bases, leaving 12 bases between them. The CDR3 has 15 amino acids. The DNA of the CDR3 is TGTGCCAGCAGCTTGTGGTTAGGGGGAAATCAGCCCCAGCATTTT. Protein: CASSLWLGGNQPQHF.

This chain uses TRBV7-2 with TRBJ2-7; 7 nucleotides line up with TRBD2. The CDR3 runs 13 residues. Looked up from germline, CDR1 is SGHTA and CDR2 is FQGNSA. J gave up 4 bases and V 5 bases, and 5 bases lay outside the gene matches. The CDR3 here is CASSQTAGYEQYF. The CDR3 nucleotides are TGTGCCAGCAGCCAGACAGCGGGGTACGAGCAGTACTTC.

This chain uses TRBV9 with TRBJ1-5, with D perhaps matching TRBD1 (5 bases). This CDR3 contains 15 residues. Trimming removed 0 bases at V and 3 bases at J, with 10 bases between. Germline CDR1 and CDR2: SGDLS and YYNGEE. The CDR3 DNA is TGTGCCAGCAGCGTAGAAGGGGATCTCAATCAGCCCCAGCATTTT. Translation: CASSVEGDLNQPQHF.

The chain couples TRBV5-1 to TRBJ2-3, with D possibly matching TRBD2 (5 bases). V was shortened by 4 bases and J by 6 bases, with 15 bases between the two germline ends. CDR3 length: 14 residues. In germline, CDR1 is SGHRS, CDR2 YFSETQ. The CDR3 sequence: CASSQNAGGDTQYF. The CDR3 coding sequence is TGCGCCAGCAGCCAAAATGCGGGCGGGGATACGCAGTATTTT.

CDR3 bases: TGTGCCAGCTTAATGGGGCAGGGGCAGTCACCCCTCCACTTT. Its protein is CASLMGQGQSPLHF. This chain joins TRBV6-1 and TRBJ1-6, with D perhaps TRBD1 (6 bases). Germline-derived CDR1 and CDR2 are MNHNS and SASEGT. The V and J ends lost 8 bases and 10 bases respectively, with 18 bases between them. The CDR3 has 14 amino acids.

The rearrangement joins TRBV30 to TRBJ2-7; 12 bases agree with TRBD2. This CDR3 has 14 amino acids. Germline assignment: CDR1 GTSNPN and CDR2 SVGIG (reference sequence). The junction had 3 bases not matched to a gene; V was cut back by 0 bases and J by 6 bases. DNA of the CDR3: TGTGCCTGGAGTGTACTAGCGGGAGGTGGCGAGCAGTACTTC. Translation gives CAWSVLAGGGEQYF.

The rearrangement joins TRBV30 to TRBJ2-1; TRBD2 matches at 9 bases. Germline trimming cut 0 bases from V and 5 bases from J; bases unmatched to any gene: 5. CDR1 and CDR2 from the germline V gene are GTSNPN and SVGIG (reference sequence). This CDR3 spans 15 amino acids. CDR3: CAWSVKASGDNEQFF. Written as DNA, the CDR3 is TGTGCCTGGAGTGTTAAGGCTAGCGGGGACAATGAGCAGTTCTTC. The whole variable domain, remainder taken from reference TRBV30 and TRBJ2-1, is SQTIHQWPATLVQPVGSPLSLECTVEGTSNPNLYWYRQAAGRGLQLLFYSVGIGQISSEVPQNLSASRPQDRQFILSSKKLLLSDSGFYLCAWSVKASGDNEQFFGPGTRLTVL.

The count of this clone is one. The genes are TRBV5-6 and TRBJ1-1; D not resolved. CDR3 length equals 13 residues. The V gene lost 4 bases and the J gene lost 4 bases, with 11 bases spanning the gap. Germline V CDR1 and CDR2: SGHDT, YYEEEE. The CDR3 loop is CASSADWSTEAFF. In DNA, the CDR3 is TGTGCCAGCAGCGCAGATTGGAGCACTGAAGCTTTCTTT.

The CDR3 DNA reads TGTGCCAGCAGACCGCAGGGTCAGGGGGATACGCAGTATTTT. Its translation: CASRPQGQGDTQYF. The rearrangement uses TRBV6-5 and TRBJ2-3, with D maybe TRBD1 (6 bases). Germline V gives CDR1 MNHEY, CDR2 SVGAGI. This CDR3 has 14 amino acids. With 6 bases removed from V and 6 bases from J, the gap between germline ends came to 16 bases.

This clone was seen just once. This rearrangement joins TRBV19 to TRBJ1-1; TRBD1 matches at 8 bases. The CDR3 spans 14 residues. The germline V gene encodes CDR1 LNHDA and CDR2 SQIVND (reference sequence). V shed 4 bases and J 5 bases; nucleotides not matched to a gene: 6. The CDR3 region has the DNA TGTGCCAGTAGTAACGACAGGGGATGGACTGAAGCTTTCTTT. Amino acid sequence: CASSNDRGWTEAFF.

The chain has TRBV5-1 and TRBJ1-2; 7 bases line up with TRBD1. The length of the CDR3 is 14 residues. CDR1 SGHRS and CDR2 YFSETQ come from the germline V gene. Unmatched junction bases numbered 10, after V lost 3 bases and J lost 8 bases. In nucleotides, the CDR3 is TGCGCCAGCAGCTGGGGGACAGACTATGACGGCTACACCTTC. Its protein is CASSWGTDYDGYTF.

V is TRBV7-9 and J is TRBJ2-4; TRBD1 aligns across 7 bases. Germline CDR1 is SEHNR and CDR2 is FQNEAQ (reference sequence). This CDR3 spans 15 amino acids. The ends lost 5 bases at V and 6 bases at J; junction bases unmatched: 10. The CDR3 spells CASSPRQGGINIQYF. In DNA form, the CDR3 reads TGTGCCAGCAGCCCCAGACAGGGCGGTATAAACATTCAGTACTTC.

This chain's CDR3 is CASLMRPFRERPQHF. The CDR3 bases are TGTGCCAGCCTTATGAGGCCGTTTCGGGAACGGCCCCAGCATTTT. The rearrangement uses TRBV7-9 and TRBJ1-5, with D uncertain. This CDR3 contains 15 residues. The germline V gene encodes CDR1 SEHNR and CDR2 FQNEAQ (reference sequence). V dropped 8 bases and J dropped 9 bases, with 23 bases sitting between them.

The J gene is TRBJ2-1, the V gene TRBV7-9, with a weak D call TRBD1 (5 bases). The CDR3 has 13 amino acids. The V end was cut by 5 bases, the J end by 8 bases, with 13 bases between. The germline gives CDR1 SEHNR, CDR2 FQNEAQ (reference sequence). The CDR3 nucleotides read TGTGCCAGCAGCATGGAAAGGGGCCATGAGCAGTTCTTC. Translating it yields CASSMERGHEQFF.

The count of this clone is one. In DNA, the CDR3 is TGTGCCAGCAGACCCCACAACAGGGACGAGCAGTACTTC. Its protein product is CASRPHNRDEQYF. This sequence joins TRBV7-9 and TRBJ2-7, with D possibly matching TRBD1 (6 bases). The CDR3 runs to 13 residues. Looked up from germline, CDR1 is SEHNR and CDR2 is FQNEAQ (reference sequence). Trimming left V 6 bases short and J 5 bases short, with 14 bases between.

The rearrangement links TRBV7-2 to TRBJ2-7; a weak D match, TRBD1 (5 bases). V was trimmed by 1 base and J by 0 bases, leaving 10 bases between them. From germline, CDR1 is SGHTA and CDR2 FQGNSA. The CDR3 extends over 15 amino acids. The CDR3 DNA is TGTGCCAGCAGCTTAGGGGTAGGACACTCCTACGAGCAGTACTTC. This translates into CASSLGVGHSYEQYF.

V is TRBV25-1 and J is TRBJ2-2; TRBD1 agrees at 7 bases. The CDR3 runs 17 residues. V shed 4 bases, J shed 1 base, and the junction held 9 bases outside the gene matches. CDR1 is MGHDK, CDR2 SYGVNS, per germline. In nucleotides, the CDR3 is TGTGCCAGCAGTGCACCAGACAGGGCCTGGAACACCGGGGAGCTGTTTTTT. It translates to CASSAPDRAWNTGELFF.

This chain links TRBV19 with TRBJ2-7, with 7 bases aligning to TRBD1. J gave up 2 bases and V 3 bases, and 1 base lay outside the gene matches. This CDR3 is built from 13 residues. In germline, CDR1 is LNHDA, CDR2 SQIVND (reference sequence). The CDR3 sequence is CASSIGTAYEQYF. The CDR3 DNA follows: TGTGCCAGTAGTATTGGGACAGCCTACGAGCAGTACTTC.

The chain has TRBV15 and TRBJ2-7, with 9 bases that match TRBD1. Germline trimming cut 1 base from V and 3 bases from J; bases unmatched to any gene: 4. The CDR3 contains 15 residues. CDR1 and CDR2 from the germline V gene are LNHNV and YYDKDF (reference sequence). The CDR3 region is CATSRGPGQGYEQYF. Written as DNA, the CDR3 is TGTGCCACCAGCAGAGGTCCGGGACAGGGCTACGAGCAGTACTTC.

This clone was seen a few times. V and J are TRBV19 and TRBJ1-2; possible D gene TRBD1, 6 bases. Germline CDR1 and CDR2: LNHDA and SQIVND (reference sequence). Trimming took off 4 bases at V and 4 bases at J, with 13 bases between the two ends. The CDR3 has 14 residues. The CDR3 is CASSTGTGTYGYTF. The CDR3 bases are TGTGCCAGTAGTACAGGAACAGGGACCTATGGCTACACCTTC.

V is TRBV18 and J is TRBJ2-7; a weak D match, TRBD1 (6 bases). V was trimmed by 3 bases and J by 3 bases, leaving 15 bases between them. Germline lookup yields CDR1 KGHSH and CDR2 LQKENI. CDR3 length: 15 amino acids. CDR3 region: CASSPGHHGGYEQYF. The CDR3 nucleotides are TGTGCCAGCTCACCGGGACACCATGGGGGCTACGAGCAGTACTTC.

This clone has just one count. The chain joins TRBV27 to TRBJ2-7; maybe TRBD2 (6 bases). Per the germline V gene, CDR1 is MNHEY and CDR2 is SMNVEV (reference sequence). V was clipped by 5 bases and J by 1 base, with 18 bases between them. This CDR3 has 16 amino acids. The CDR3 region has the DNA TGTGCCAGCAGTCCAACCGAGGGACGGGAGTCCTACGAGCAGTACTTC. It is translated as CASSPTEGRESYEQYF.